The 16 T cell receptor beta chains reported below all come from one sample, sequenced in a study of control samples from healthy donors and cancer patients. Clones were sequenced by immunoSEQ multiplex PCR, and TCRdb holds only the in-frame ones, with some missing. Of 200,000 or so clones in the sample, roughly 94% are singletons; the top ten hold about 1.6%. Sequencing was carried out using blood. The receptors here all came from a man between 50 and 59 years old in good health.

The rearrangement joins TRBV12-3 or TRBV12-4 to TRBJ1-3; D is unresolved. The V end lost 4 bases, the J end lost 9 bases, and 10 bases lay between the germline ends. CDR3 length equals 12 residues. The CDR3 loop reads CASSSARGTIYF. In nucleotides, the CDR3 is TGTGCCAGCAGTTCCGCGCGAGGCACCATATATTTT.

The chain recombines TRBV6-6 with TRBJ2-6; D gene unclear. This CDR3 region has 14 residues. The germline V gene has CDR1 MNHNY and CDR2 SVGAGI (reference sequence). V lost 4 bases and J 5 bases, leaving 9 bases between the germline ends. The CDR3 nucleotides read TGTGCCAGCAGTTTTGATTATCGGGCCAACGTCCTGACTTTC. It specifies CASSFDYRANVLTF.

V gene TRBV10-2 combines with J gene TRBJ2-1; 10 bases line up with TRBD1. The CDR3 is made up of 14 amino acids. Germline V CDR1 and CDR2: WSHSY, SAAADI. The junction had 6 bases not matched to a gene; V was cut back by 7 bases and J by 6 bases. The CDR3 sequence: CASTRTGGTNEQFF. The CDR3 DNA is TGCGCCAGCACCAGGACAGGGGGAACCAATGAGCAGTTCTTC.

This clone was observed once. V usage is TRBV7-9 and J usage is TRBJ2-2, with D tentatively TRBD1 or TRBD2 (5 bases each). Trimming took off 0 bases at V and 9 bases at J, with 14 bases between the two ends. From germline, CDR1 is SEHNR and CDR2 FQNEAQ (reference sequence). This CDR3 spans 15 amino acids. CDR3 amino acids: CASSLAGVRGRELFF. In DNA form, the CDR3 reads TGTGCCAGCAGCTTAGCGGGTGTTCGGGGCCGGGAGCTGTTTTTT.

The chain combines TRBV5-1 with TRBJ1-4; a weak D match, TRBD1 (5 bases). CDR3 length equals 13 residues. Trimming shortened V by 6 bases and J by 7 bases, and 13 bases separated the two germline ends. Per germline, CDR1 SGHRS and CDR2 YFSETQ. CDR3 bases: TGCGCCAGCACGTACGGCGGGGGTGAAAAACTGTTTTTT. Translating it yields CASTYGGGEKLFF. The entire variable domain, with the rest obtained from reference TRBV5-1 and TRBJ1-4, is as follows: KAGVTQTPRYLIKTRGQQVTLSCSPISGHRSVSWYQQTPGQGLQFLFEYFSETQRNKGNFPGRFSGRQFSNSRSEMNVSTLELGDSALYLCASTYGGGEKLFFGSGTQLSVL.

The chain is built from TRBV2 and TRBJ1-2, with D tentatively TRBD1 (6 bases). The CDR3 is 13 residues long. V gave up 9 bases and J gave up 0 bases, with 11 bases separating them. CDR1 is SNHLY and CDR2 is FYNNEI in the germline V gene. The CDR3 reads CASRTETNYGYTF. The CDR3 bases are TGTGCCAGTAGGACAGAAACTAACTATGGCTACACCTTC.

The CDR3 DNA is TGTGCCAGCAGCTTAGGACTCCTCCGGGGGAATTCACCCCTCCACTTT. Amino acids: CASSLGLLRGNSPLHF. The rearrangement joins TRBV7-8 to TRBJ1-6, with D possibly TRBD1 on 5 matching bases. CDR3 size: 16 residues. Germline V gene sequence: CDR1 SGHVS, CDR2 FQNEAQ. V dropped 1 base and J dropped 7 bases, with 14 bases sitting between them.

This rearrangement joins TRBV6-1 to TRBJ1-5; a possible D gene is TRBD1 (5 bases). Per germline, CDR1 MNHNS and CDR2 SASEGT. The CDR3 totals 14 residues. The V and J ends lost 3 bases and 9 bases respectively, with 15 bases between them. The CDR3 sequence is CASSEGTSRGPQHF. CDR3 DNA sequence: TGTGCCAGCAGTGAGGGGACGTCTAGGGGGCCCCAGCATTTT.

The chain is built from TRBV16 and TRBJ2-5, with D hard to call. Germline V lookup: CDR1 KGHSY, CDR2 FQNENV. With 0 bases removed from V and 2 bases from J, the gap between germline ends came to 7 bases. This CDR3 comprises 14 residues. The DNA for the CDR3 is TGTGCCAGCAGCCAATCGAATTATCAAGAGACCCAGTACTTC. Translation gives CASSQSNYQETQYF.

The chain links TRBV5-1 to TRBJ2-5; D call uncertain. CDR3 length: 14 residues. V lost 0 bases, J lost 2 bases, and 8 bases lay in between. Germline V gene sequence: CDR1 SGHRS, CDR2 YFSETQ. The CDR3 spells CASSLAGLQETQYF. CDR3 sequence (DNA): TGCGCCAGCAGCTTGGCGGGCTTGCAAGAGACCCAGTACTTC. Full variable domain (missing parts from reference TRBV5-1 and TRBJ2-5): KAGVTQTPRYLIKTRGQQVTLSCSPISGHRSVSWYQQTPGQGLQFLFEYFSETQRNKGNFPGRFSGRQFSNSRSEMNVSTLELGDSALYLCASSLAGLQETQYFGPGTRLLVL.

The chain couples TRBV15 to TRBJ2-1; D call uncertain. This CDR3 comprises 11 residues. Germline values: CDR1 LNHNV, CDR2 YYDKDF (reference sequence). Trimming took 5 bases from V and 5 from J, leaving 4 bases between them. CDR3 DNA: TGTGCCACCAGCCTGAACAATGAGCAGTTCTTC. Translated: CATSLNNEQFF.

This clone was observed a single time. The V gene is TRBV28, the J gene TRBJ1-2; D not certain. Trimming removed 6 bases at V and 5 bases at J, with 7 bases between. Germline CDR1 MDHEN, CDR2 SYDVKM. The CDR3 runs 11 residues. The CDR3 sequence is CASSVSYGYTF. The CDR3 DNA follows: TGTGCCAGCAGCGTTAGTTATGGCTACACCTTC.

This clone was seen just once. The CDR3 reads CASGLLRSGAVRDTGELFF. The CDR3 nucleotides read TGTGCTAGTGGTTTGTTGCGATCAGGGGCCGTGAGGGACACCGGGGAGCTGTTTTTT. The chain links TRBV12-5 to TRBJ2-2; maybe TRBD1 (6 bases). The CDR3 contains 19 residues. CDR1 LGHNT and CDR2 FRNRAP come from the germline V gene. V dropped 2 bases and J dropped 3 bases, with 22 bases sitting between them.

V and J are TRBV5-1 and TRBJ2-2; D remains unclear. The CDR3 runs to 13 residues. V lost 1 base, J lost 3 bases, and 4 bases lay in between. Germline CDR1 and CDR2: SGHRS and YFSETQ. CDR3 DNA: TGCGCCAGCAGCTTGCAAGACACCGGGGAGCTGTTTTTT. Its protein is CASSLQDTGELFF.

The chain links TRBV11-1 to TRBJ1-1; D call uncertain. The ends were cut back, 0 bases at V and 2 bases at J, with 7 bases in the middle. The CDR3 totals 14 residues. Germline lookup yields CDR1 SGHAT and CDR2 FQDESV (reference sequence). CDR3 DNA: TGTGCCAGCAGCTTAGCGCGGGGAAACACTGAAGCTTTCTTT. Its protein is CASSLARGNTEAFF.

This chain uses TRBV9 with TRBJ2-6; no definite D call. The CDR3 has 15 amino acids. Germline-derived CDR1 and CDR2 are SGDLS and YYNGEE. The germline V and J ends were trimmed by 3 bases and 1 base, with 8 bases remaining between them. Written as DNA, the CDR3 is TGTGCCAGCAGCGATCAGGCTTCTGGGGCCAACGTCCTGACTTTC. Translation gives CASSDQASGANVLTF.